The clone carrying this T cell receptor beta chain has a single count. The Seattle site enrolled patients during active infection and followed them longitudinally. The CDR3 is made up of 14 amino acids. The ends were cut back, 3 bases at V and 3 bases at J, with 15 bases in the middle. CDR1 is GTSNPN and CDR2 is SVGIG in the germline V gene (reference sequence). These data belong to a study of blood T cell repertoires in COVID-19. Study at large: The United States, Italy and Spain provided the acute and convalescent COVID-19 samples. From T cells, B-cell-depleted T cells, or PBMCs came the material, which was cDNA or gDNA.

Under the authors' procedure: Amplification of reference gene primers was used by the study to estimate nucleated cell counts. Method: immunoSEQ multiplex PCR; TCRdb's copy keeps in-frame clones and lacks some. That table furnishes V, J and clone size, whereas the DNA furnished D and trimming. The table lists 150,000 to 200,000 clones, about 86% of them singletons. The V call is TRBV30, the J call TRBJ2-7, with D possibly TRBD2 on 5 matching bases. Specimen: peripheral blood. The origin of this receptor is a woman in her seventies with COVID-19, enrolled during active disease. CDR3 amino acids: CAWRAGVANYEQYF. CDR3 bases: TGTGCCTGGAGGGCCGGGGTAGCGAACTACGAGCAGTACTTC. Complete variable domain (other parts from reference TRBV30 and TRBJ2-7): SQTIHQWPATLVQPVGSPLSLECTVEGTSNPNLYWYRQAAGRGLQLLFYSVGIGQISSEVPQNLSASRPQDRQFILSSKKLLLSDSGFYLCAWRAGVANYEQYFGPGTRLTVT.